Sequencing of this T cell receptor (beta chain) was carried out in a study of cytotoxic CD8 clonotypes in ibrutinib-treated CLL (dated by TCRdb to about 2021). Study-wide context: The cohort included about 15 treatment-naive and roughly 10 relapsed/refractory patients; 17 to 18 were IGHV unmutated. Responses were partial in 24 patients and complete in 2; after median 68 months follow-up, around 15 stayed in remission and about twelve progressed. Samples at response were collected after a median of about twelve months of treatment, with a range of about 6 to 40 months. An average of about 260,000 productive templates and roughly 94,000 productive rearrangements was obtained per sample. Of the 86 participants in the trial, 25 to 30 had longitudinal samples available. Cryopreserved peripheral blood mononuclear cells were collected at three points: before therapy, at response, and at either sustained remission or disease progression. All remission and progressive disease samples were collected while patients were still receiving ibrutinib.

This clone has only a few counts. What this receptor recognizes is not known. Base qualities are not recorded, but no much larger clone differs from it by a single base. What the research found in general, with its limitations: Public clonotypes were rare and either contracted or stayed stable during treatment, and the rise in clonality at ibrutinib response reflected the expansion of private clonotypes. Baseline clonality exceeded that of age-matched healthy donors and correlated strongly with circulating CD8+ T-cell counts. An increase in clonality was observed at ibrutinib response, with clonality remaining stable during sustained remission and falling back toward baseline at progression. Sampling times were not matched between sustained-remission and progressing patients, and lymph node repertoires were not studied.

A MiSeq instrument was used for deep resolution sequencing, which targeted depths ranging from 1 in 1 million up to 1 in 200,000 T cells, with coverage averaging 10x for each clonotype. The immunoSEQ hsTCRB Kit was used to generate TCR beta libraries. The source study handled its data this way. Data were analyzed with ImmunoSEQ Data Assistant and ImmunoSEQ Analyzer, with V, D and J genes assigned per IMGT definitions. Clonality was computed as one minus normalized Shannon entropy of productive rearrangement frequencies, ranging from 0 to 1. Only overrepresented clonotypes making up at least 0.05% of each patient's repertoire were included in the public clonotype analysis. About 13 age-matched healthy donor repertoires from immuneACCESS were used as controls for clonality. What TCRdb holds here is the immuneACCESS table cut down to in-frame rearrangements. Part of the clones is not present; checked against another copy, under half of the missing clones reflect an unresolved V gene, and the others are unexplained. From that table come the V and J calls and clone size; the DNA was used to work out D and trimming. In all, the sample holds under 300,000 clones, and less than 75% of those were seen once. The ten largest clones represent approximately 15% of the sample.

There are 12 amino acids in the CDR3, from cysteine to phenylalanine inclusive. The retained sequence is limited to the CDR3, 36 bases, with the frame set at the first base. Trimming at the junction amounts to 0 bases on V and 6 bases on J, and the germline ends lie 7 bases apart. According to the germline V gene, CDR1 reads SGDLS and CDR2 reads YYNGEE. The sample's time point, from its label and the paper: approximately 25 months on ibrutinib. For TCR beta library preparation, approximately 2.2 micrograms of genomic DNA were isolated from cryopreserved PBMCs. Longitudinal blood samples from CLL patients receiving ibrutinib monotherapy were subjected to high-throughput TCR beta sequencing. The patients were enrolled in a single-center, open-label phase 2 trial of ibrutinib monotherapy.

The source is a human donor with chronic lymphocytic leukemia. The sequences come from PBMCs, collected after 24 months of ibrutinib treatment. The chain is encoded by TRBV9 joined to TRBJ2-7, with the D gene not confidently named. This receptor carries the CDR3 CASSVDWGEQYF. The nucleotide sequence reads as follows: TGTGCCAGCAGCGTAGACTGGGGCGAGCAGTACTTC.